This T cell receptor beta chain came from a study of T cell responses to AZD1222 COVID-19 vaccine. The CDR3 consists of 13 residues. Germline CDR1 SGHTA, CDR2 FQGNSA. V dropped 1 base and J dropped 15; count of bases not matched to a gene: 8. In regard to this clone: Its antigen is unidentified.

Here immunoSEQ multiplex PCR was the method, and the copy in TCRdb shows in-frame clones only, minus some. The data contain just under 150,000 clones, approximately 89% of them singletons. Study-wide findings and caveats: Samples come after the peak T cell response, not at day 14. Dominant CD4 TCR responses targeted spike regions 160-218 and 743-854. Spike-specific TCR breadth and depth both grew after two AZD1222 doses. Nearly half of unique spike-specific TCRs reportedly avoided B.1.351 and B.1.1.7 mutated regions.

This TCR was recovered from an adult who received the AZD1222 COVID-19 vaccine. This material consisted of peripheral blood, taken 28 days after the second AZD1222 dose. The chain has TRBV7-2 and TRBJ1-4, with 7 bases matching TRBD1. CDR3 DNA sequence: TGTGCCAGCAGCTTAGACAGGGGCAATAGATTGTTTTTT. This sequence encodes CASSLDRGNRLFF. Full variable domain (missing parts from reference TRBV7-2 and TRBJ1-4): GAGVSQSPSNKVTEKGKDVELRCDPISGHTALYWYRQSLGQGLEFLIYFQGNSAPDKSGLPSDRFSAERTGGSVSTLTIQRTQQEDSAVYLCASSLDRGNRLFFGSGTQLSVL.